The 7 T cell receptor beta chains given below trace back to one sample, sequenced in a study of blood T cell repertoires in COVID-19. The data were produced by immunoSEQ multiplex PCR, yet TCRdb's version contains in-frame clones alone and is incomplete. In the table there are 150,000 to 200,000 clones, about 84% of which are singletons. Sequences were obtained from PBMCs or T cells enriched from blood (not recorded which). Source of these receptors: a man aged 35 to 55 who had recovered from COVID-19.

The chain links TRBV7-9 to TRBJ1-6; D possibly corresponds to TRBD1 (5 bases). Deletions cut 1 base from V and 10 bases from J, with 23 bases between. CDR3 length: 18 residues. Per germline, CDR1 SEHNR and CDR2 FQNEAQ (reference sequence). CDR3 bases: TGTGCCAGCAGCTTAGACGTTTCGATTTTGGGGGGACGCTCACCCCTCCACTTT. It codes for CASSLDVSILGGRSPLHF.

The chain couples TRBV6-1 to TRBJ1-1; D is possibly TRBD1 (5 bases). Germline CDR1 MNHNS, CDR2 SASEGT. V was pared by 0 bases and J by 3 bases, with 11 bases between. This CDR3 has 15 amino acids. The CDR3 DNA is TGTGCCAGCAGTGAAGCGGCAGGGATGGACACTGAAGCTTTCTTT. Protein product: CASSEAAGMDTEAFF.

In this sample, this clone turned up a few times. The V and J genes are TRBV9 and TRBJ2-5; a weak D match, TRBD2 (5 bases). The CDR3 length is 15 residues. V was trimmed by 0 bases and J by 5 bases, leaving 14 bases between them. Germline CDR1 reads SGDLS; CDR2 reads YYNGEE. CDR3 coding DNA: TGTGCCAGCAGCGTAGATTTACGGGGTGGGGAGACCCAGTACTTC. This encodes CASSVDLRGGETQYF.

The chain has TRBV3-1 (or the pseudogene TRBV3-2) and TRBJ1-2; 11 bases are shared with TRBD1. The CDR3 totals 19 residues. Trimming removed 0 bases from V and 4 bases from J; junction bases left unmatched: 13. CDR1 is LGHDT, CDR2 YNNKEL, per germline (reference sequence). The CDR3 DNA reads TGTGCCAGCAGCCAAGACATCCGGGACAGGGGGAAAGATCCCTATGGCTACACCTTC. Protein product: CASSQDIRDRGKDPYGYTF.

This clone was seen only a few times. This chain uses TRBV6-5 with TRBJ1-1; 12 bases match TRBD1. This CDR3 has 15 residues. V dropped 2 bases and J dropped 7; count of bases not matched to a gene: 5. CDR1 is MNHEY and CDR2 is SVGAGI in the germline V gene. The CDR3 region is CASSYTGTGGGEAFF. In DNA form, the CDR3 reads TGTGCCAGCAGTTACACAGGGACAGGGGGCGGTGAAGCTTTCTTT.

This chain connects TRBV28 to TRBJ2-7, with D perhaps matching TRBD2 (6 bases). V lost 6 bases to trimming and J lost 2 bases, with 23 bases between them. The CDR3 totals 17 residues. Germline V CDR1 and CDR2: MDHEN, SYDVKM. The CDR3 loop reads CASSHPSPGLSPYEQYF. The CDR3 DNA reads as TGTGCCAGCAGCCACCCCTCCCCGGGACTCTCCCCCTACGAGCAGTACTTC.

This clone occurred a few times. The chain combines TRBV2 with TRBJ1-2, with 11 bases identical to TRBD1. This CDR3 contains 15 residues. Germline loops: CDR1 SNHLY, CDR2 FYNNEI. Trimming at V came to 2 bases and at J to 8 bases, leaving 7 bases not matched to a gene. This CDR3 reads CASSEFSGQGGGYTF. The CDR3 DNA reads as TGTGCCAGCAGTGAATTCTCGGGACAGGGGGGCGGCTACACCTTC.